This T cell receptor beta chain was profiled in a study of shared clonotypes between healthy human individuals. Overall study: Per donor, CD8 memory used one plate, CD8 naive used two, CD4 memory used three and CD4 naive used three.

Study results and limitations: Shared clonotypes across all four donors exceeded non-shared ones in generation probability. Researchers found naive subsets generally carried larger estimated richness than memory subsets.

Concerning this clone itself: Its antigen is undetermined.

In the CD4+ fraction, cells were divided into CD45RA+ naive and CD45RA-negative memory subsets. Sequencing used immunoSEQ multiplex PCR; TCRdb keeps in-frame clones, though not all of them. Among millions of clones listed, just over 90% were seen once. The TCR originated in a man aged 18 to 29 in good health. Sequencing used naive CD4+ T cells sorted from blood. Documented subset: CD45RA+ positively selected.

The CDR3 spells CASSEAPPQGEAFF. The CDR3 DNA is TGTGCCAGCAGTGAAGCCCCTCCTCAGGGTGAAGCTTTCTTT. V and J are TRBV2 and TRBJ1-1; a possible D gene is TRBD1 (5 bases). Germline V gene data show CDR1 as SNHLY and CDR2 as FYNNEI. V was cut by 0 bases and J by 7 bases, with 12 bases left in between. The CDR3 sequence is 14 residues long.